This T cell receptor (beta chain) was captured in a study of identical twins. Addition of a universal primer site occurred through template switching, and cDNA carried unique molecular identifiers. Each CDR3 protein gets one entry after TCRdb re-called the 5' RACE reads with MiXCR. The sample has about 530,000 distinct CDR3 sequences, approximately 20% seen once. With respect to this clonotype: The antigen is unknown.

Notes on the study in general: The authors noted that invariant MAIT and iNKT cells could partly confound zero-insertion analyses. Cord blood beta clonotypes present at high abundance carried fewer insertions; no such pattern appeared in memory repertoires. Donors were not followed over many years; analysis was cross-sectional.

These same records also appear under a second study, on yellow fever vaccine responses in identical twins.

The sequence came from a woman aged 18-30 years in good health. Sequenced material: CD4+ T cells sorted from blood.

This chain's CDR3 is CSARDRDWRISYNEQFF. The CDR3 DNA follows: TGCAGTGCTAGAGACCGGGACTGGCGAATTTCCTACAATGAGCAGTTCTTC. The chain is built from TRBV20-1 and TRBJ2-1; maybe TRBD2 (6 bases). The V gene lost 0 bases and the J gene lost 1 base, with 16 bases spanning the gap. This CDR3 spans 17 amino acids. The germline V gene has CDR1 DFQATT and CDR2 SNEGSKA (reference sequence).